Each of the 23 T cell receptor beta chains below was sequenced from the same sample in a study of beta chain features in type 1 diabetes. The study's findings and limits: Type 1 diabetes patients had moderately but significantly shorter TCRB CDR3s in all four CD4+ subsets.

These receptors' antigens are unknown. The sequenced template was cDNA made from the entire isolated RNA. Generated by immunoSEQ multiplex PCR, the TCRdb table keeps only in-frame clones and is missing some. The sample yields 300,000 to 400,000 clones, about a tenth seen once. Material: central memory CD4+ T cells from blood. All receptors come from a man aged 25-40 years with type 1 diabetes.

The V call is TRBV19, the J call TRBJ1-4; TRBD1 matches at 8 bases. V lost 3 bases and J lost 4; bases outside the gene matches: 4. The CDR3 is made up of 15 amino acids. In germline, CDR1 is LNHDA, CDR2 SQIVND (reference sequence). Written as DNA, the CDR3 is TGTGCCAGTAGTATCGACAGGGGCGGTAATGAAAAACTGTTTTTT. It is translated as CASSIDRGGNEKLFF.

This clone was found a few times. Different DNA sequences within this sample yield the same CDR3. The chain links TRBV9 to TRBJ2-1; 9 nucleotides line up with TRBD2. The junction had 6 bases not matched to a gene; V was cut back by 7 bases and J by 1 base. CDR1 and CDR2 from the germline V gene are SGDLS and YYNGEE. CDR3 size: 15 residues. The CDR3 sequence: CASGVAGESYNEQFF. The DNA of the CDR3 is TGTGCCAGCGGTGTAGCGGGGGAGTCCTACAATGAGCAGTTCTTC.

In its sample, this clone was seen a few times. The V and J genes are TRBV9 and TRBJ2-5; 7 nucleotides align to TRBD1. The CDR3 is 11 amino acids. V shed 4 bases and J 14 bases; nucleotides not matched to a gene: 8. Germline CDR1 SGDLS, CDR2 YYNGEE. The CDR3 nucleotides are TGTGCCAGCAGCACCCCGGGACAGCTCTACTTC. Translation gives CASSTPGQLYF.

This clone came up a few times. The rearrangement links TRBV28 to TRBJ2-3, with 9 bases matching TRBD2. The CDR3 consists of 15 residues. Germline assignment: CDR1 MDHEN and CDR2 SYDVKM. V shed 5 bases and J 1 base; nucleotides not matched to a gene: 4. CDR3 bases: TGTGCCAGCAGTCAAGCGGGGGGACGCACAGATACGCAGTATTTT. It yields the protein CASSQAGGRTDTQYF.

Points on this clone: Distinct nucleotide sequences in the sample also encode this CDR3. This rearrangement joins TRBV14 to TRBJ2-5, with 9 bases identical to TRBD2. This CDR3 is built from 15 residues. The V gene's germline CDR1 is SGHDN and CDR2 FVKESK. V shed 4 bases and J 2 bases; nucleotides not matched to a gene: 5. The CDR3 protein is CASSPLAGAQETQYF. Here the CDR3 DNA reads TGTGCCAGCAGCCCTTTAGCGGGGGCTCAAGAGACCCAGTACTTC.

This clone was detected only a few times. The chain uses TRBV18 and TRBJ2-7, with D possibly TRBD1 on 5 matching bases. Per germline, CDR1 KGHSH and CDR2 LQKENI. There are 13 residues in the CDR3. V was pared by 2 bases and J by 3 bases, with 8 bases between. CDR3: CASSPFRDYEQYF. DNA for the CDR3: TGTGCCAGCTCACCATTCAGGGACTACGAGCAGTACTTC.

The chain carries TRBV18 and TRBJ1-1; the D gene is possibly TRBD1 (5 bases). Between the trimmed V and J ends, which lost 5 bases and 0 bases, there was a span of 13 bases. The CDR3 consists of 15 residues. Germline V lookup: CDR1 KGHSH, CDR2 LQKENI. The CDR3 nucleotides read TGTGCCAGCTCATCGAAAGACAGATTGAACACTGAAGCTTTCTTT. This gives the protein CASSSKDRLNTEAFF.

This clone was observed at least ten times. The V and J genes are TRBV28 and TRBJ1-2; unclear D gene. The germline CDR1 and CDR2 sequences are MDHEN and SYDVKM. The length of the CDR3 is 13 residues. Trimming shortened V by 3 bases and J by 6 bases, and 11 bases separated the two germline ends. This CDR3 is CASSFQLRDGYTF. The CDR3 nucleotides are TGTGCCAGCAGTTTCCAGCTGCGGGATGGCTACACCTTC.

This clone was observed a handful of times. The genes are TRBV7-9 and TRBJ1-1; D is unclear. Trimming shortened V by 8 bases and J by 8 bases, and 3 bases separated the two germline ends. Germline CDR1 SEHNR, CDR2 FQNEAQ (reference sequence). The CDR3 length is 8 residues. CDR3 region: CASFEAFF. CDR3 DNA sequence: TGTGCCAGCTTCGAAGCTTTCTTT.

This clone occurred a few times. The gene calls are TRBV28 and TRBJ1-6; 7 nucleotides align to TRBD1. Germline assignment: CDR1 MDHEN and CDR2 SYDVKM. This CDR3 comprises 16 residues. V trimming: 1 base; J trimming: 6 bases; junction bases outside the gene matches: 6. In nucleotides, the CDR3 is TGTGCCAGCAGTTTATTCGTGACAGGGCGTAATTCACCCCTCCACTTT. It yields the protein CASSLFVTGRNSPLHF.

This clone was counted only a few times. The chain combines TRBV15 with TRBJ2-5; either TRBD1 or TRBD2 may fit D (6 bases each). V was pared by 3 bases and J by 5 bases, with 13 bases between. Germline loops: CDR1 LNHNV, CDR2 YYDKDF (reference sequence). CDR3 length equals 14 residues. The CDR3: CATSRETGAETQYF. The CDR3 DNA is TGTGCCACCAGCAGGGAGACGGGGGCGGAGACCCAGTACTTC.

This clone was detected only a few times. J is TRBJ2-7 and V is TRBV5-1, with D possibly TRBD2 on 7 matching bases. Looked up from germline, CDR1 is SGHRS and CDR2 is YFSETQ. Trimming removed 0 bases from V and 0 bases from J, with 10 bases in between. CDR3 length equals 15 residues. CDR3: CASSLEGDYSYEQYF. In nucleotides, the CDR3 is TGCGCCAGCAGCTTGGAGGGGGACTACTCCTACGAGCAGTACTTC.

This clone was counted between two and nine times. V usage is TRBV6-5 and J usage is TRBJ2-2, with D possibly TRBD2 on 6 matching bases. V lost 9 bases and J lost 1, with 12 bases in between. The V gene's germline CDR1 is MNHEY and CDR2 SVGAGI. This CDR3 contains 14 residues. As DNA, the CDR3 is TGTGCCAGTTCGGGACTTTTGAACACCGGGGAGCTGTTTTTT. This translates into CASSGLLNTGELFF.

This clone was detected ten times or more. For the CDR3, the DNA is TGTGCCAGCAGTGGGGCAGGGGTACCTGAAGCTTTCTTT. As protein: CASSGAGVPEAFF. V is TRBV25-1 and J is TRBJ1-1, with D perhaps TRBD1 (6 bases). The V and J ends lost 4 bases and 6 bases respectively, with 12 bases between them. Germline CDR1 reads MGHDK; CDR2 reads SYGVNS. This CDR3 is 13 amino acids long.

V is TRBV4-3 and J is TRBJ2-5; TRBD1 might be the D (5 bases). Germline V CDR1 and CDR2: LGHNA, YSLEER. This CDR3 comprises 15 residues. V lost 3 bases and J 5 bases, leaving 16 bases between the germline ends. The CDR3 DNA follows: TGCGCCAGCAGCCAGAAAGGACCAGGGCGGGAGACCCAGTACTTC. Its protein product is CASSQKGPGRETQYF.

The V gene is TRBV18, the J gene TRBJ2-1, with 9 bases lining up with TRBD1. J was trimmed by 10 bases and V by 6 bases; bases with no gene match: 4. Germline V gives CDR1 KGHSH, CDR2 LQKENI. This CDR3 contains 12 residues. CDR3 protein: CASSGQGMEQFF. The CDR3 DNA reads TGTGCCAGCTCCGGACAGGGGATGGAGCAGTTCTTC.

The gene calls are TRBV30 and TRBJ1-2; D is possibly TRBD1 (5 bases). V was shortened by 2 bases and J by 8 bases, with 9 bases between the two germline ends. The CDR3 totals 11 residues. The germline V gene has CDR1 GTSNPN and CDR2 SVGIG (reference sequence). The DNA of the CDR3 is TGTGCCTGGAGTCAGAGACAGGGCTACACCTTC. It is translated as CAWSQRQGYTF.

The chain recombines TRBV6-5 with TRBJ2-3; unclear D gene. CDR1 and CDR2 (germline): MNHEY, SVGAGI. Trimming removed 6 bases from V and 2 bases from J, with 15 bases in between. The CDR3 length is 15 residues. CDR3 protein: CASSQAPLYTDTQYF. CDR3 in DNA: TGTGCCAGCAGCCAAGCGCCCCTCTACACAGATACGCAGTATTTT.

A few counts support this clone. J is TRBJ1-2 and V is TRBV25-1; no clear D gene. Germline V gene lookup returns CDR1 MGHDK and CDR2 SYGVNS. The CDR3 sequence is 12 residues long. The V end was cut by 9 bases, the J end by 4 bases, with 12 bases between. CDR3: CASKGILYGYTF. Here the CDR3 DNA reads TGTGCCAGTAAGGGAATTCTCTATGGCTACACCTTC.

This rearrangement joins TRBV10-3 to TRBJ1-4, with 9 bases that match TRBD1. This CDR3 contains 16 residues. Losses at the gene ends were 10 bases for V and 7 bases for J; bases not matched to a gene: 16. CDR1 ENHRY and CDR2 SYGVKD come from the germline V gene. CDR3: CATRTRGTGLGEKLFF. In nucleotides, the CDR3 is TGTGCCACCCGGACTCGAGGGACAGGGCTGGGTGAAAAACTGTTTTTT.

This clone appeared many times. The rearrangement links TRBV4-3 to TRBJ1-3, with D possibly being TRBD1 (5 bases). Trimming cost V 2 bases and J 2 bases, with 10 bases left between them. The CDR3 totals 15 residues. CDR1 LGHNA and CDR2 YSLEER come from the germline V gene. CDR3 nucleotides: TGCGCCAGCAGCCAAAGTGACAGACCTGGAAACACCATATATTTT. It yields the protein CASSQSDRPGNTIYF.

This clone turned up a few times. This sequence joins TRBV5-1 and TRBJ2-5; TRBD1 matches 12 bases. V dropped 7 bases and J dropped 5; count of bases not matched to a gene: 12. Germline V gives CDR1 SGHRS, CDR2 YFSETQ. The CDR3 length is 16 residues. CDR3 bases: TGCGCCAGCGGCAAAGCCGGGACAGGGGGCAGCGAGACCCAGTACTTC. Residues: CASGKAGTGGSETQYF.

The chain joins TRBV6-5 to TRBJ1-5; the D is unclear. V was shortened by 5 bases and J by 4 bases, with 9 bases between the two germline ends. This CDR3 is 13 amino acids long. Germline CDR1 and CDR2: MNHEY and SVGAGI. DNA of the CDR3: TGTGCCAGCAGTGTTGCCCAGAATCAGCCCCAGCATTTT. Translated, it gives CASSVAQNQPQHF.